The sample holds one count of the clone carrying this T cell receptor (beta chain). This sample is part of a study of blood T cell repertoires in COVID-19. Study details: Researchers got acute and convalescent COVID-19 samples from the United States, Italy and Spain. PBMCs, B-cell-depleted T cells, or T cells were the source of the cDNA or gDNA that made up the material.

The CDR3 is made up of 15 amino acids. V shed 4 bases and J 2 bases; nucleotides not matched to a gene: 1. Germline V CDR1 and CDR2: PRHDT, FYEKMQ (reference sequence). How the authors handled the data: Estimation of nucleated cell counts relied on the amplification of reference gene primers. Profiling relied on immunoSEQ multiplex PCR, and the TCRdb table lists in-frame clones only, not all of them. That table supplies the V and J calls and clone size; D and trimming were determined from the DNA. The sample carries 220,000 or so clones, 80% to 85% recorded once. Sequences were obtained from peripheral blood. This rearrangement joins TRBV13 to TRBJ2-6; 8 nucleotides match TRBD1. The TCR was taken from a man aged 25 to 40 with active or convalescent COVID-19. The CDR3 sequence is CASSSGGAGANVLTF. CDR3 nucleotide sequence: TGTGCCAGCAGCTCAGGGGGCGCTGGGGCCAACGTCCTGACTTTC.